The 7 T cell receptor beta chains below all came from one sample that was sequenced in a study of blood T cells in healthy people across ages. PCR was performed a second time for about 7 to 11 cycles using a sample-barcoded 5' primer and a J-beta primer mix. TCRdb recomputed calls from the 5' RACE reads with MiXCR, one row per CDR3 protein. The sample shows 450,000 to 700,000 distinct CDR3 sequences, 25% to 30% of them seen only once. The sample consisted of blood. Every receptor here comes from a woman between 65 and 79 years old in good health.

J is TRBJ1-4 and V is TRBV20-1; 9 nucleotides line up with TRBD1. CDR3 size: 14 residues. Per the germline V gene, CDR1 is DFQATT and CDR2 is SNEGSKA (reference sequence). Trimming took 4 bases from V and 7 from J; bases not matched to a gene: 7. CDR3 DNA sequence: TGCAGTGCTATAGAGACAGGGGGGCGTGAAAAACTGTTTTTT. Its protein is CSAIETGGREKLFF.

This clonotype was detected only a few times. V and J are TRBV10-3 and TRBJ2-1, with D possibly matching TRBD1 (6 bases). Germline CDR1 and CDR2: ENHRY and SYGVKD. Trimming pared 5 bases from V and 4 bases from J, leaving 15 bases between. CDR3 size: 15 residues. The CDR3 here is CAISNGQLLYNEQFF. The DNA for the CDR3 is TGTGCCATCAGTAACGGACAGCTCCTTTACAATGAGCAGTTCTTC.

Written as DNA, the CDR3 is TGTGCCAGCAGTGAGGAAGGTGGAGAGACCCAGTACTTC. Translating gives CASSEEGGETQYF. The chain recombines TRBV2 with TRBJ2-5; D ambiguous. V was trimmed by 3 bases and J by 4 bases, leaving 9 bases between them. Looked up from germline, CDR1 is SNHLY and CDR2 is FYNNEI. The CDR3 has 13 amino acids.

This sequence joins TRBV20-1 and TRBJ2-4; perhaps TRBD2 as D (7 bases). The V and J ends lost 6 bases and 1 base respectively, with 13 bases between them. CDR3 length: 14 amino acids. Germline assignment: CDR1 DFQATT and CDR2 SNEGSKA (reference sequence). The CDR3 here is CSAVEGGAKNIQYF. In DNA, the CDR3 is TGCAGTGCCGTCGAGGGGGGGGCCAAAAACATTCAGTACTTC.

This clonotype has more than one count but fewer than ten. The gene calls are TRBV6-1 and TRBJ2-5, with a tentative D call TRBD2 (6 bases). The germline CDR1 and CDR2 sequences are MNHNS and SASEGT. Trimming pared 3 bases from V and 5 bases from J, leaving 16 bases between. The CDR3 consists of 15 residues. The CDR3 reads CASSDQQLRGETQYF. Written as DNA, the CDR3 is TGTGCCAGCAGTGACCAGCAACTTCGGGGGGAGACCCAGTACTTC.

CDR3 nucleotide sequence: TGTGCCAGCAGCTTAGGCGCAGCATACTATGGCTACACCTTC. It yields the protein CASSLGAAYYGYTF. The chain links TRBV7-9 to TRBJ1-2; no definite D call. The CDR3 length is 14 residues. The V gene's germline CDR1 is SEHNR and CDR2 FQNEAQ (reference sequence). V dropped 1 base and J dropped 3 bases, with 9 bases sitting between them.

V usage is TRBV20-1 and J usage is TRBJ2-7, with a weak D call TRBD2 (5 bases). Germline V gene sequence: CDR1 DFQATT, CDR2 SNEGSKA (reference sequence). V lost 4 bases, J lost 3 bases, and 10 bases lay in between. This CDR3 has 12 amino acids. The CDR3 spells CSAKDWGYEQYF. In DNA, the CDR3 is TGCAGTGCTAAGGACTGGGGCTACGAGCAGTACTTC.